In this sample, the clone carrying this TCR beta chain turned up a few times. V trimming: 4 bases; J trimming: 4 bases; junction bases outside the gene matches: 1. The CDR3 has 15 residues. Germline loops: CDR1 SGHTA, CDR2 FQGNSA. This sample was included in a study of blood T cell repertoires in COVID-19. Across the whole study: Italy, Spain and the United States were the sources of the convalescent and acute COVID-19 samples. T cells, B-cell-depleted T cells, or PBMCs supplied cDNA or gDNA.

Authors' data handling: By means of reference gene primer amplification, nucleated cell counts were estimated. Produced via immunoSEQ multiplex PCR; TCRdb's table is partial and in-frame only. From that table come the V and J calls and clone size; the DNA was used to work out D and trimming. The data hold about 260,000 clones, with over 75% observed a single time. Sequenced: peripheral blood. The rearrangement uses TRBV7-2 and TRBJ2-2; 12 bases agree with TRBD2. This sequence was found in a human donor in a cohort sampled during active COVID-19. The DNA for the CDR3 is TGTGCCAGCAGCTCTAGCGGGAGGGTCACCGGGGAGCTGTTTTTT. Protein: CASSSSGRVTGELFF.